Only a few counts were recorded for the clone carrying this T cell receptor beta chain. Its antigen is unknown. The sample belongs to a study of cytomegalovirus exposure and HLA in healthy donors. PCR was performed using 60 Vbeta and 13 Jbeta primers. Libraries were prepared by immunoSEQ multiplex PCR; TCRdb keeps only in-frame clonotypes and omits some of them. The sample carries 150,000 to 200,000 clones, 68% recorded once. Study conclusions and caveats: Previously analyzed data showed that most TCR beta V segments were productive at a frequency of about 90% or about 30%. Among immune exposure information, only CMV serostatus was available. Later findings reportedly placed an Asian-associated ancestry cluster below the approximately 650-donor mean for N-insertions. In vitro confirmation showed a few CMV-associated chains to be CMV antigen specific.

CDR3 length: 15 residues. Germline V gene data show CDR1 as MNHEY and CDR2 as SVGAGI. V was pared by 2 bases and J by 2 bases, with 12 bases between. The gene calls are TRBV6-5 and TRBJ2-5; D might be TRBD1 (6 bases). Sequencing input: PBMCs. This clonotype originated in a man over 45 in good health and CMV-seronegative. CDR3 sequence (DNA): TGTGCCAGCAGTTACCGTGGACAGCCACAAGAGACCCAGTACTTC. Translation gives CASSYRGQPQETQYF.